What follows are 2 T cell receptor beta chains derived from one specimen sequenced in a study of cytomegalovirus exposure and HLA in healthy donors. Both 60 Vbeta primers and 13 Jbeta primers went into the PCR. Here immunoSEQ multiplex PCR was the method, and the copy in TCRdb shows in-frame clones only, minus some. This repertoire shows 120,000 or so clones, roughly four fifths found once; its top ten account for 6.3%. The sample comprised PBMCs. The receptors derive from a middle-aged woman in good health and CMV-seronegative.

The rearrangement links TRBV5-1 to TRBJ1-1; maybe TRBD1 (6 bases). The CDR3 has 15 amino acids. The germline gives CDR1 SGHRS, CDR2 YFSETQ. Trimming removed 0 bases from V and 4 bases from J, with 13 bases in between. The CDR3 nucleotides read TGCGCCAGCAGCTTGGATGGGGGCGGCGGCACTGAAGCTTTCTTT. Amino acid sequence: CASSLDGGGGTEAFF.

The chain has TRBV7-9 and TRBJ2-2, with 10 nucleotides matching TRBD2. The ends lost 8 bases at V and 7 bases at J; junction bases unmatched: 22. CDR3 length: 19 amino acids. Germline V CDR1 and CDR2: SEHNR, FQNEAQ (reference sequence). The CDR3 region has the DNA TGTGCCAGCCCTGACCCAATCGGGGGGCTAGCGGGAGACGGCGGGGAGCTGTTTTTT. It encodes CASPDPIGGLAGDGGELFF.